Shown below are 16 T cell receptor beta chains from a single sample sequenced in a study of blood T cell repertoires in COVID-19. Only in-frame clones appear in the TCRdb table, and some are missing; sequencing was by immunoSEQ multiplex PCR. The sample has some 190,000 clones, 85% to 90% seen once. Sequencing was performed on peripheral blood. These receptors came from a man between 18 and 35 years old with active or convalescent COVID-19.

The rearrangement links TRBV4-1 to TRBJ1-1; D is undetermined. Germline loops: CDR1 MGHRA, CDR2 YSYEKL. The CDR3 consists of 13 residues. V lost 4 bases and J lost 0, with 6 bases in between. The DNA of the CDR3 is TGCGCCAGCAGCCTCGACATGAACACTGAAGCTTTCTTT. This gives the protein CASSLDMNTEAFF.

The rearrangement joins TRBV4-3 to TRBJ2-1; 8 nucleotides match TRBD1. V trimming: 3 bases; J trimming: 4 bases; junction bases outside the gene matches: 5. Germline CDR1 and CDR2: LGHNA and YSLEER. The CDR3 contains 15 residues. DNA for the CDR3: TGCGCCAGCAGCCAGGACAGGGTCGGGTACAATGAGCAGTTCTTC. Protein: CASSQDRVGYNEQFF.

V gene TRBV7-8 combines with J gene TRBJ2-3; D not certain. From germline, CDR1 is SGHVS and CDR2 FQNEAQ. CDR3 size: 13 residues. Trimming pared 0 bases from V and 6 bases from J, leaving 7 bases between. The CDR3 bases are TGTGCCAGCAGCTTAGCTTTCGAGGATACGCAGTATTTT. Translating it yields CASSLAFEDTQYF.

The chain links TRBV20-1 to TRBJ1-2; 7 positions agree with TRBD1. Germline V gene sequence: CDR1 DFQATT, CDR2 SNEGSKA (reference sequence). J gave up 4 bases and V 5 bases, and 1 base lay outside the gene matches. This CDR3 region has 11 residues. DNA of the CDR3: TGCAGTGCTGACAGGGTCTATGGCTACACCTTC. Its translation: CSADRVYGYTF.

This chain connects TRBV7-9 to TRBJ1-4; 8 bases match TRBD1. The trim removed 5 bases at V and 0 bases at J, leaving 8 bases unmatched. The CDR3 is 17 amino acids. CDR1 and CDR2 from the germline V gene are SEHNR and FQNEAQ (reference sequence). CDR3 bases: TGTGCCAGCAGCCCCGGGACAGGCGAAGCAACTAATGAAAAACTGTTTTTT. Amino acids: CASSPGTGEATNEKLFF.

This clone appeared once. This rearrangement joins TRBV10-1 to TRBJ1-3, with D possibly being TRBD1 (5 bases). The germline V and J ends were trimmed by 10 bases and 2 bases, with 18 bases remaining between them. The V gene's germline CDR1 is WNHNN and CDR2 SYGVQD (reference sequence). This CDR3 has 15 amino acids. This CDR3 reads CATSDPTDTGNTIYF. In nucleotides, the CDR3 is TGCGCCACGAGCGATCCGACAGATACTGGAAACACCATATATTTT.

V and J are TRBV7-8 and TRBJ1-4; D gene uncertain. The CDR3 has 18 amino acids. Germline CDR1 is SGHVS and CDR2 is FQNEAQ. V lost 5 bases and J 0 bases, leaving 19 bases between the germline ends. CDR3: CASSPVAVGDATNEKLFF. The CDR3 DNA sequence: TGTGCCAGCAGCCCGGTCGCGGTGGGTGATGCAACTAATGAAAAACTGTTTTTT.

The chain is built from TRBV7-6 and TRBJ1-1; weak D call: TRBD1 (6 bases). Trimming cost V 5 bases and J 4 bases, with 17 bases left between them. Per the germline V gene, CDR1 is SGHVS and CDR2 is FNYEAQ. The CDR3 extends over 15 amino acids. CDR3 in DNA: TGTGCCAGCAGCCCCCGGGCAGGGGCGCGCACTGAAGCTTTCTTT. Translating gives CASSPRAGARTEAFF.

This clone was detected only a few times. The genes are TRBV7-2 and TRBJ1-3, with a weak D call TRBD1 (6 bases). There are 17 residues in the CDR3. With 1 base removed from V and 3 bases from J, the gap between germline ends came to 16 bases. CDR1 and CDR2 from the germline V gene are SGHTA and FQGNSA. The CDR3 nucleotides are TGTGCCAGCAGCTTAGAACAGGCTAGGGGGTATGGAAACACCATATATTTT. This sequence encodes CASSLEQARGYGNTIYF.

The chain combines TRBV5-4 with TRBJ1-4; TRBD1 might be the D (6 bases). Germline CDR1 and CDR2: SGHNT and YYREEE (reference sequence). V was trimmed by 1 base and J by 8 bases, leaving 12 bases between them. This CDR3 is 14 amino acids long. The CDR3, as DNA: TGTGCCAGCAGCTTGCAGGGGCCGGGGGAAAAACTGTTTTTT. Its translation: CASSLQGPGEKLFF.

The V and J genes are TRBV10-1 and TRBJ2-7; TRBD1 agrees at 8 bases. The germline CDR1 and CDR2 sequences are WNHNN and SYGVQD (reference sequence). With 4 bases clipped from V and 3 bases from J, the junction kept 2 bases outside the gene matches. This CDR3 is 13 amino acids long. The CDR3 DNA reads TGCGCCAGCAGTGGCGGACAGGGCTACGAGCAGTACTTC. It codes for CASSGGQGYEQYF.

The chain employs TRBV27 and TRBJ1-1; a possible D gene is TRBD1 (6 bases). Germline V lookup: CDR1 MNHEY, CDR2 SMNVEV (reference sequence). The CDR3 runs 14 residues. V lost 4 bases and J lost 6, with 15 bases in between. Here the CDR3 DNA reads TGTGCCAGCAGTTCCCCTTCAGGGGTCCCTGAAGCTTTCTTT. It specifies CASSSPSGVPEAFF.

The J gene is TRBJ2-5, the V gene TRBV10-2, with D unclear. Per the germline V gene, CDR1 is WSHSY and CDR2 is SAAADI. V gave up 7 bases and J gave up 2 bases, with 8 bases separating them. The CDR3 is 12 amino acids. The CDR3: CASTQNQETQYF. The CDR3 DNA sequence: TGCGCCAGCACCCAGAATCAAGAGACCCAGTACTTC.

The V call is TRBV19, the J call TRBJ2-3, with 8 positions matching TRBD2. V trimming: 8 bases; J trimming: 0 bases; junction bases outside the gene matches: 7. Per germline, CDR1 LNHDA and CDR2 SQIVND (reference sequence). This CDR3 region has 15 residues. The CDR3 sequence: CASRSSGHSTDTQYF. Written as DNA, the CDR3 is TGTGCCAGTCGCTCTAGCGGGCATAGCACAGATACGCAGTATTTT.

CDR3 DNA sequence: TGTGCCAGCAGCTTATTTAGCGGGAGCGCCCGGAGTTACGAGCAGTACTTC. Its translation: CASSLFSGSARSYEQYF. This chain joins TRBV7-9 and TRBJ2-7; 9 nucleotides align to TRBD2. In germline, CDR1 is SEHNR, CDR2 FQNEAQ (reference sequence). The J segment lost 4 bases and the V segment lost 2 bases, leaving 12 bases of the junction unmatched. There are 17 residues in the CDR3.

V and J are TRBV7-2 and TRBJ2-1, with TRBD2 identical over 15 bases. V shed 3 bases, J shed 6 bases, and the junction held 9 bases outside the gene matches. CDR1 and CDR2 from the germline V gene are SGHTA and FQGNSA. The CDR3 length is 18 residues. As DNA, the CDR3 is TGTGCCAGCAGCTTCATCTCGGGACTAGCGGGAGGACTCAATGAGCAGTTCTTC. Its translation: CASSFISGLAGGLNEQFF.